The 17 T cell receptor beta chains reported below all come from one sample, sequenced in a study of immune cell composition in non-small cell lung cancer. Clones were read by immunoSEQ multiplex PCR, and TCRdb kept only the in-frame ones, dropping some. This table holds under 3,500 clones, around 69% found once. Normal lung was sampled as far from the tumour as possible, at least 3 cm. This sample also appeared in a second study, on CD4 T cells in lung cancer.

Source material: non-adjacent lung tissue. The receptors shown here come from a human donor with non-small cell lung cancer.

This clone was detected only a few times. The V and J genes are TRBV6-4 and TRBJ2-1, with D unclear. This CDR3 region has 12 residues. Trimming shortened V by 2 bases and J by 15 bases, and 14 bases separated the two germline ends. Germline CDR1 and CDR2: MRHNA and SNTAGT. CDR3 protein: CASSDHPTPLFF. CDR3 nucleotides: TGTGCCAGCAGTGACCATCCTACTCCCCTGTTCTTC.

The rearrangement links TRBV19 to TRBJ2-7, with D perhaps matching TRBD2 (6 bases). Per the germline V gene, CDR1 is LNHDA and CDR2 is SQIVND (reference sequence). Trimming took off 5 bases at V and 3 bases at J, with 8 bases between the two ends. This CDR3 is 12 amino acids long. This CDR3 reads CASSPGVYEQYF. DNA of the CDR3: TGTGCCAGTAGTCCGGGAGTCTACGAGCAGTACTTC. Using reference TRBV19 and TRBJ2-7 for the parts outside the CDR3, the full variable domain is DGGITQSPKYLFRKEGQNVTLSCEQNLNHDAMYWYRQDPGQGLRLIYYSQIVNDFQKGDIAEGYSVSREKKESFPLTVTSAQKNPTAFYLCASSPGVYEQYFGPGTRLTVT.

The sample holds a few counts of this clone. The chain carries TRBV5-1 and TRBJ1-1; no firm D call. The germline V gene has CDR1 SGHRS and CDR2 YFSETQ. Deletions cut 4 bases from V and 2 bases from J, with 9 bases between. The CDR3 spans 13 residues. CDR3 sequence reads: CASSSSANTEAFF. CDR3 coding DNA: TGCGCCAGCAGCAGCTCCGCTAACACTGAAGCTTTCTTT.

This chain uses TRBV18 with TRBJ1-5, with a weak D call TRBD1 (6 bases). Germline V gene lookup returns CDR1 KGHSH and CDR2 LQKENI. The V gene lost 5 bases and the J gene lost 0 bases, with 17 bases spanning the gap. CDR3 size: 17 residues. The CDR3 loop reads CASSSDRDNFSNQPQHF. The CDR3 DNA is TGTGCCAGCTCATCGGACAGAGATAACTTTAGCAATCAGCCCCAGCATTTT.

The chain combines TRBV6-5 with TRBJ2-3, with a tentative D call TRBD2 (6 bases). Germline CDR1 and CDR2: MNHEY and SVGAGI. The germline V and J ends were trimmed by 4 bases and 5 bases, with 19 bases remaining between them. The CDR3 contains 16 residues. CDR3 region: CASSSQRIGSRDTQYF. CDR3 coding DNA: TGTGCCAGCAGTTCTCAGCGGATCGGGAGTCGAGATACGCAGTATTTT.

The gene calls are TRBV6-5 and TRBJ2-2; 8 nucleotides match TRBD2. The germline CDR1 and CDR2 sequences are MNHEY and SVGAGI. This CDR3 spans 14 amino acids. The junction had 6 bases not matched to a gene; V was cut back by 8 bases and J by 4 bases. CDR3 DNA: TGTGCCAGCCGTGCGGGAGGAACCACCGGGGAGCTGTTTTTT. It is translated as CASRAGGTTGELFF.

This clone was counted a single time. V is TRBV6-9 and J is TRBJ2-5, with TRBD2 identical over 8 bases. The CDR3 totals 16 residues. The germline CDR1 and CDR2 sequences are MNHGY and SVAAGI. V lost 4 bases and J lost 5; bases outside the gene matches: 12. The CDR3 DNA sequence: TGTGCCAGCAGTTCCTCCGGACCGGGAGGGGGGGAGACCCAGTACTTC. Encoded protein: CASSSSGPGGGETQYF.

J is TRBJ1-2 and V is TRBV7-9; D not resolved. V was trimmed by 4 bases and J by 2 bases, leaving 14 bases between them. The germline CDR1 and CDR2 sequences are SEHNR and FQNEAQ (reference sequence). The CDR3 contains 15 residues. DNA for the CDR3: TGTGCCAGCAGCTCCTCCGGAGCTGAGAACTATGGCTACACCTTC. It translates to CASSSSGAENYGYTF.

This chain connects TRBV7-3 to TRBJ2-7; TRBD2 matches at 7 bases. This CDR3 has 14 amino acids. The trim removed 3 bases at V and 3 bases at J, leaving 5 bases unmatched. CDR1 is SGHTA, CDR2 FQGTGA, per germline. The CDR3 spells CASSLSRDYYEQYF. Written as DNA, the CDR3 is TGTGCCAGCAGCTTGTCCCGGGACTACTACGAGCAGTACTTC.

This clone was detected only a few times. This chain links TRBV19 with TRBJ1-2, with D unclear. Germline V CDR1 and CDR2: LNHDA, SQIVND (reference sequence). Trimming left V 5 bases short and J 7 bases short, with 14 bases between. The CDR3 has 13 residues. Written as DNA, the CDR3 is TGTGCCAGTAGTGAGGGTACCTCTTCTGGCTACACCTTC. Translated: CASSEGTSSGYTF. Variable domain in full (rest from reference TRBV19 and TRBJ1-2): DGGITQSPKYLFRKEGQNVTLSCEQNLNHDAMYWYRQDPGQGLRLIYYSQIVNDFQKGDIAEGYSVSREKKESFPLTVTSAQKNPTAFYLCASSEGTSSGYTFGSGTRLTVV.

The chain carries TRBV28 and TRBJ2-7; D ambiguous. The CDR3 is 16 amino acids. CDR1 and CDR2 from the germline V gene are MDHEN and SYDVKM. With 6 bases removed from V and 0 bases from J, the gap between germline ends came to 18 bases. CDR3 in DNA: TGTGCCAGCAGCTCTTACAGTGGATTCAGCTCCTACGAGCAGTACGTC. Its protein product is CASSSYSGFSSYEQYV.

The chain is built from TRBV11-2 and TRBJ2-7; TRBD2 might be the D (6 bases). CDR1 and CDR2 from the germline V gene are SGHAT and FQNNGV. Trimming removed 3 bases at V and 2 bases at J, with 11 bases between. The length of the CDR3 is 14 residues. Written as DNA, the CDR3 is TGTGCCAGCAGCTTTACGGGAGCTACCTACGAGCAGTACTTC. It codes for CASSFTGATYEQYF.

This CDR3 is CASSLDRTNNYNEQFF. For the CDR3, the DNA is TGTGCCAGCAGCTTAGACAGGACAAATAACTACAATGAGCAGTTCTTC. This chain joins TRBV7-6 and TRBJ2-1; maybe TRBD1 (5 bases). This CDR3 has 16 amino acids. Trimming removed 1 base at V and 3 bases at J, with 13 bases between. From germline, CDR1 is SGHVS and CDR2 FNYEAQ.

V usage is TRBV25-1 and J usage is TRBJ2-3, with TRBD1 matching 9 bases. Losses at the gene ends were 4 bases for V and 4 bases for J; bases not matched to a gene: 3. The CDR3 is 14 residues long. The germline CDR1 and CDR2 sequences are MGHDK and SYGVNS. CDR3 nucleotides: TGTGCCAGCAGTGGGGACAGGGAATCAGATACGCAGTATTTT. Its translation is CASSGDRESDTQYF.

The chain uses TRBV20-1 and TRBJ2-2; D gene unclear. Trimming stripped 4 bases from V and 7 bases from J, with 7 bases between. Germline V gene sequence: CDR1 DFQATT, CDR2 SNEGSKA (reference sequence). The CDR3 has 11 amino acids. In DNA, the CDR3 is TGCAGTGCTAAATACGGCGGGGAGCTGTTTTTT. Translating it yields CSAKYGGELFF.

This clone has only a few counts. The chain joins TRBV5-1 to TRBJ2-3; D may be TRBD1 (5 bases). The CDR3 is made up of 14 amino acids. Germline-derived CDR1 and CDR2 are SGHRS and YFSETQ. The V and J ends lost 4 bases and 1 base respectively, with 10 bases between them. CDR3 DNA: TGCGCCAGCAGCAAACAGGTGGGCACAGATACGCAGTATTTT. It translates to CASSKQVGTDTQYF.

This clone turned up a few times. This chain joins TRBV2 and TRBJ1-2; D not certain. This CDR3 spans 15 amino acids. Germline loops: CDR1 SNHLY, CDR2 FYNNEI. The V end lost 6 bases, the J end lost 2 bases, and 16 bases lay between the germline ends. The CDR3 DNA reads as TGTGCCAGCAGCAGGAGGCAAACAGCCAACTATGGCTACACCTTC. Residues: CASSRRQTANYGYTF. The whole variable domain, remainder taken from reference TRBV2 and TRBJ1-2, is EPEVTQTPSHQVTQMGQEVILRCVPISNHLYFYWYRQILGQKVEFLVSFYNNEISEKSEIFDDQFSVERPDGSNFTLKIRSTKLEDSAMYFCASSRRQTANYGYTFGSGTRLTVV.